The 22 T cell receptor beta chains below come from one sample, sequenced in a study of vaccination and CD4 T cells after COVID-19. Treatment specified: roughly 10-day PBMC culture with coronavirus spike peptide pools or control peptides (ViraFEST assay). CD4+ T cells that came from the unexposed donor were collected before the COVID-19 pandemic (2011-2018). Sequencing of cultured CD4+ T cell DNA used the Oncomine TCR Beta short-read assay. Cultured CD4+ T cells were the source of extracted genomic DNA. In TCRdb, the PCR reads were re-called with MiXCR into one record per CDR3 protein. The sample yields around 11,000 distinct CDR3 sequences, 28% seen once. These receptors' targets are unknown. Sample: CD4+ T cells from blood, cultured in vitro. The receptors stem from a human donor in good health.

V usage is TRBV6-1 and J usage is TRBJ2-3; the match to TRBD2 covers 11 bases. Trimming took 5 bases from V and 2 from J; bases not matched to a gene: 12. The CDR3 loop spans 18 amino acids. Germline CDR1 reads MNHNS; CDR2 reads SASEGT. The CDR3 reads CASSPGATSGTITDTQYF. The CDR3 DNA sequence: TGTGCCAGCAGTCCCGGAGCGACTAGCGGGACGATCACAGATACGCAGTATTTT.

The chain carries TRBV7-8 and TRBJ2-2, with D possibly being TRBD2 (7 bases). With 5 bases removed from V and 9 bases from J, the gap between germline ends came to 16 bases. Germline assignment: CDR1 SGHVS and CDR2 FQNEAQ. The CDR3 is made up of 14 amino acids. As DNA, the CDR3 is TGTGCCAGCAGCCGTGGAGGGGGGGACCGGGAGCTGTTTTTT. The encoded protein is CASSRGGGDRELFF.

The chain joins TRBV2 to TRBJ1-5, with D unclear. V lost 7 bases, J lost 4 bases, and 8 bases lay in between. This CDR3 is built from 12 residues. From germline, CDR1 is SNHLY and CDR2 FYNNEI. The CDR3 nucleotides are TGTGCCAGCACGACCGGAAATCAGCCCCAGCATTTT. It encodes CASTTGNQPQHF.

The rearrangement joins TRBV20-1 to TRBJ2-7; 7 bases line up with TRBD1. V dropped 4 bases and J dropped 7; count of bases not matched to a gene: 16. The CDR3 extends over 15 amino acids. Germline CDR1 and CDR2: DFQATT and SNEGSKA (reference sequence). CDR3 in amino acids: CSAMKQGPVGWEQYF. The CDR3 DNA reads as TGCAGTGCTATGAAACAGGGGCCAGTAGGTTGGGAGCAGTACTTC.

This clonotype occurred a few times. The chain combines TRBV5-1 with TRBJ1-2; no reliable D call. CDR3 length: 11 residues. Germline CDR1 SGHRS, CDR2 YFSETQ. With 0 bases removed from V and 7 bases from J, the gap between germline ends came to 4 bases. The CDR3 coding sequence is TGCGCCAGCAGCTTGGAAGGTGGCTACACCTTC. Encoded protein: CASSLEGGYTF.

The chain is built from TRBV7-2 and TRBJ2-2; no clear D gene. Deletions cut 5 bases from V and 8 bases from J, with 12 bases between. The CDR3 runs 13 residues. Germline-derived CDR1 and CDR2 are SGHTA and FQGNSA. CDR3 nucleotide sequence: TGTGCCAGCAGCCCCTTATTTTCTGGGGAGCTGTTTTTT. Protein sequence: CASSPLFSGELFF.

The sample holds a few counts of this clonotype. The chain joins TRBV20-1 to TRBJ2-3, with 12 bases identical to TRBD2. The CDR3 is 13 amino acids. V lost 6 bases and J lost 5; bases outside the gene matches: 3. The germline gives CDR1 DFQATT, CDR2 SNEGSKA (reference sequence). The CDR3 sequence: CSAQLAGGDTQYF. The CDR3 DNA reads TGCAGTGCACAACTAGCGGGAGGAGATACGCAGTATTTT.

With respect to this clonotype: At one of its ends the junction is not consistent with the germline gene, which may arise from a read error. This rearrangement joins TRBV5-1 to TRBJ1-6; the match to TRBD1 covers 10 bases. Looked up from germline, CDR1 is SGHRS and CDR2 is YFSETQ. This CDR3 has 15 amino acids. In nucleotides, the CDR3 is TGCGCCAGCAGCTTGAGAGGACAGGGGGATTCACCCCCCCACTTT. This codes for CASSLRGQGDSPPHF.

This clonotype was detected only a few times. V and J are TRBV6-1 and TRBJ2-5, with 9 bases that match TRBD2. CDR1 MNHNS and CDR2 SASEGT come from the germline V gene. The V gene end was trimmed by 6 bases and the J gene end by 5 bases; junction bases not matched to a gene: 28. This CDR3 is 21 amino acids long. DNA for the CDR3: TGTGCCAGCAGGGCGGGAGGGCCCACCCCTGGCCCCGGCTTTTCGTGGGAGACCCAGTACTTC. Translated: CASRAGGPTPGPGFSWETQYF.

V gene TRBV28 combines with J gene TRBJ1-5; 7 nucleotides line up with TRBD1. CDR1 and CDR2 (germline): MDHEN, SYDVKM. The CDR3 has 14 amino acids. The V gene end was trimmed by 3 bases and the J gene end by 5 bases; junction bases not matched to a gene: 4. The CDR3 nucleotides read TGTGCCAGCAGTTTCATAGGGGGCCATCAGCCCCAGCATTTT. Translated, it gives CASSFIGGHQPQHF.

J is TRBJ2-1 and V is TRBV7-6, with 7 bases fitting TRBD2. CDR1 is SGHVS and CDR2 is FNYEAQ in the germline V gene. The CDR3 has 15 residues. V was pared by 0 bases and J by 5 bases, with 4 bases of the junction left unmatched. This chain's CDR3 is CASSLAGGPNNEQFF. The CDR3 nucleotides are TGTGCCAGCAGCTTAGCGGGAGGGCCCAACAATGAGCAGTTCTTC. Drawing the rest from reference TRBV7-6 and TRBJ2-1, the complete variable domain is GAGVSQSPRYKVTKRGQDVALRCDPISGHVSLYWYRQALGQGPEFLTYFNYEAQQDKSGLPNDRFSAERPEGSISTLTIQRTEQRDSAMYRCASSLAGGPNNEQFFGPGTRLTVL.

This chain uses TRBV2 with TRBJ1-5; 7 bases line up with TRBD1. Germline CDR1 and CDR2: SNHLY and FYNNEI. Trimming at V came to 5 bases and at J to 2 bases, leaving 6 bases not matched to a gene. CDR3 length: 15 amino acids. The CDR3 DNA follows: TGTGCCAGCAGTCAAGGCGGGACAGGCAATCAGCCCCAGCATTTT. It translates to CASSQGGTGNQPQHF.

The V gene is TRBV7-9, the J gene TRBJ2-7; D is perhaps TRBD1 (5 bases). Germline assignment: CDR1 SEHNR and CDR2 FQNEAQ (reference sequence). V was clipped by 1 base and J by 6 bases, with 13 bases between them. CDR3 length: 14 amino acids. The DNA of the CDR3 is TGTGCCAGCAGCTTAGAGCCCAGGACAAGCGAGCAGTACTTC. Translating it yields CASSLEPRTSEQYF. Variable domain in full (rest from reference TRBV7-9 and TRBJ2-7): DTGVSQNPRHKITKRGQNVTFRCDPISEHNRLYWYRQTLGQGPEFLTYFQNEAQLEKSRLLSDRFSAERPKGSFSTLEIQRTEQGDSAMYLCASSLEPRTSEQYFGPGTRLTVT.

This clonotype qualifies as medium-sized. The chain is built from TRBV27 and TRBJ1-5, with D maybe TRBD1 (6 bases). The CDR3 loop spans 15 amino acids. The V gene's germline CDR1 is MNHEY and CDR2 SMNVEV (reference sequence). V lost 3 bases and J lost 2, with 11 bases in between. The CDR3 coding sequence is TGTGCCAGCAGTTTCAATGCAGGGGGCAATCAGCCCCAGCATTTT. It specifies CASSFNAGGNQPQHF.

CDR3 sequence: CASSLYGGDTGELFF. The CDR3 DNA reads TGTGCCAGCAGCTTATATGGGGGCGACACCGGGGAGCTGTTTTTT. V usage is TRBV7-3 and J usage is TRBJ2-2, with TRBD1 as a possible D gene (6 bases). Germline CDR1 is SGHTA and CDR2 is FQGTGA. V lost 2 bases to trimming and J lost 3 bases, with 10 bases between them. The CDR3 is 15 amino acids.

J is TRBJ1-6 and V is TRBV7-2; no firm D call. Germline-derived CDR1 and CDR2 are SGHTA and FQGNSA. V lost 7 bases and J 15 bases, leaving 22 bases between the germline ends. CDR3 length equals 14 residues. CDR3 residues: CASTPTGYLSGLHF. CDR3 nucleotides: TGTGCCAGCACCCCTACGGGGTACCTTTCAGGCCTCCACTTT.

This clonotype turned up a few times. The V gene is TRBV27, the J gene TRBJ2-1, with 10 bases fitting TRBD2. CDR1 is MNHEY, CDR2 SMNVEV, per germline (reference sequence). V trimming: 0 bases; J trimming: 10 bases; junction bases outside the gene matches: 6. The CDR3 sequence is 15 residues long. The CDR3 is CASSLSRLAGTEQFF. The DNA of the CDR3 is TGTGCCAGCAGTTTATCTAGACTAGCGGGTACCGAGCAGTTCTTC.

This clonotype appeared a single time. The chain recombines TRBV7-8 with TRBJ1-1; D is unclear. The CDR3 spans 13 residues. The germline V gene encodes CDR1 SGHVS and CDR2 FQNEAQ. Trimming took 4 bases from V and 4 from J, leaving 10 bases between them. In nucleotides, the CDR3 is TGTGCCAGCAGCTCTGTAGGAATCACTGAAGCTTTCTTT. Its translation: CASSSVGITEAFF.

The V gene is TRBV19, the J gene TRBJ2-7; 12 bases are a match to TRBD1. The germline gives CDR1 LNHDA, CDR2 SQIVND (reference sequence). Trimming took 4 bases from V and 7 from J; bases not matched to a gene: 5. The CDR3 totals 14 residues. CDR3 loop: CASSRDRGRNEQYF. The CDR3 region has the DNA TGTGCCAGTAGTAGGGACAGGGGGCGAAATGAGCAGTACTTC.

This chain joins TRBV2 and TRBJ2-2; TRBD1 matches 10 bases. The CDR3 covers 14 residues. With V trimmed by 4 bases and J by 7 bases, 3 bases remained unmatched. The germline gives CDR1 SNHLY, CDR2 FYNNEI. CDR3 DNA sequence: TGTGCCAGCAGTGTTGGGACAGGGGTCGGGGAGCTGTTTTTT. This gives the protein CASSVGTGVGELFF.

Here the CDR3 reads CASSRQGYEAFF. In nucleotides, the CDR3 is TGTGCCAGCAGTCGACAGGGATATGAAGCTTTCTTT. The chain links TRBV11-3 to TRBJ1-1; 7 nucleotides agree with TRBD1. Germline V lookup: CDR1 SGHNT, CDR2 YENEEA. V gave up 6 bases and J gave up 7 bases; unmatched junction bases: 5. The CDR3 has 12 amino acids.

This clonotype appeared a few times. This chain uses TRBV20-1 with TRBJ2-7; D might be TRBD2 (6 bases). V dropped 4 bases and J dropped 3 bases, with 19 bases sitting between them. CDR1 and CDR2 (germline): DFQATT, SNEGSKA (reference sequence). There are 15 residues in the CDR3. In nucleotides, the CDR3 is TGCAGTGCTACCAAGGGGACGGGCGGGATCTACGAGCAGTACTTC. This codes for CSATKGTGGIYEQYF.